The source of this T cell receptor beta chain is a study of T cell responses to AZD1222 COVID-19 vaccine. A word on this clone: As yet, its antigen is unknown.

Germline CDR1 ENHRY, CDR2 SYGVKD. The V gene end was trimmed by 6 bases and the J gene end by 9 bases; junction bases not matched to a gene: 8. This CDR3 comprises 14 residues. Findings of the study overall: Spike-spanning, vaccine-associated CD4 TCRs were dominant at 160-218 and 743-854.

Profiled with immunoSEQ multiplex PCR; TCRdb holds only in-frame clones, not every one. The repertoire has more than 95,000 clones, roughly 86% of them found once; the top ten carry approximately 15%. This TCR was sampled from an adult who received the AZD1222 COVID-19 vaccine. The sequenced sample was peripheral blood, obtained 28 days after the second AZD1222 dose. The V call is TRBV10-3, the J call TRBJ2-1; 10 nucleotides agree with TRBD2. CDR3 coding DNA: TGTGCCATCAGGGAAAGCGGGGGGGTTAGTGAGCAGTTCTTC. Translation: CAIRESGGVSEQFF.